The following is a TCR beta chain sequence with its context. The antigen remains unidentified. These data originate in a study of OX40 agonist ivuxolimab in advanced cancers. Study summary: An agonistic human IgG2 monoclonal antibody against OX40 (CD134) was given. General study results and limits: Researchers did not determine the expanded peripheral T cells' antigen specificity.

This table comes from immunoSEQ multiplex PCR, and its TCRdb copy is limited to in-frame clones, with some not included. The repertoire holds 50,000 or so clones, 80% to 90% seen once, with 3% to 4% in the top ten. People who had autoimmune disease history or systemic immunosuppression were excluded. The germline V gene encodes CDR1 LNHDA and CDR2 SQIVND (reference sequence). Trimming took off 7 bases at V and 4 bases at J, with 22 bases between the two ends. The CDR3 is made up of 16 amino acids. The source was CD4+ or CD8+ T cells sorted from blood, collected in a trial of the OX40 agonist ivuxolimab. This sequence originates from an adult with an advanced solid tumor such as melanoma, head and neck, liver or kidney cancer. This chain joins TRBV19 and TRBJ1-2; possibly TRBD1 for D (6 bases). For the CDR3, the DNA is TGTGCCAGTACCGCGGACCGTAATCCCAGGGGCTATGGCTACACCTTC. Amino acids: CASTADRNPRGYGYTF.